Listed here are 4 T cell receptor beta chains from one sample, sequenced in a study of cytomegalovirus exposure and HLA in healthy donors. Primers included in the PCR were 60 Vbeta and 13 Jbeta primers. Repertoires were generated with immunoSEQ multiplex PCR, while TCRdb's copy carries only in-frame clones and drops some. The sample has roughly 160,000 clones; about 82% are singletons. Material: PBMCs. These receptor sequences come from a woman aged 30 to 39 in good health and CMV-seropositive.

There are many counts of this clone. The V gene is TRBV7-2, the J gene TRBJ1-4; tentative D call: TRBD1 (6 bases). Germline V CDR1 and CDR2: SGHTA, FQGNSA. Between the trimmed V and J ends, which lost 6 bases and 4 bases, there was a span of 15 bases. This CDR3 contains 15 residues. This CDR3 is CASSSTGWGNEKLFF. The CDR3, as DNA: TGTGCCAGCAGTTCCACAGGGTGGGGTAATGAAAAACTGTTTTTT.

V is TRBV7-3 and J is TRBJ2-5, with 7 bases that match TRBD2. Unmatched junction bases numbered 8, after V lost 5 bases and J lost 5 bases. This CDR3 is built from 14 residues. Per germline, CDR1 SGHTA and CDR2 FQGTGA. CDR3 sequence reads: CASSRTSSSETQYF. The CDR3 region has the DNA TGTGCCAGCAGCCGGACTAGTTCCAGCGAGACCCAGTACTTC.

The chain employs TRBV27 and TRBJ1-5; a possible D gene is TRBD1 (6 bases). Trimming removed 5 bases from V and 1 base from J, with 9 bases in between. Germline values: CDR1 MNHEY, CDR2 SMNVEV (reference sequence). This CDR3 is built from 14 residues. The CDR3 coding sequence is TGTGCCAGCAGTACAACAGGGAGCAATCAGCCCCAGCATTTT. It codes for CASSTTGSNQPQHF.

The chain is built from TRBV4-3 and TRBJ1-2, with 12 nucleotides matching TRBD1. Losses at the gene ends were 4 bases for V and 12 bases for J; bases not matched to a gene: 15. This CDR3 has 16 residues. The germline V gene encodes CDR1 LGHNA and CDR2 YSLEER. In nucleotides, the CDR3 is TGCGCCAGCAGCCCACAAGGGACAGGGGGCTCTAAGGGCCACACCTTC. This encodes CASSPQGTGGSKGHTF.